The rows below give T cell receptor beta chains drawn from one sample of a study of identical twins. Using its own MiXCR run on the 5' RACE reads, TCRdb lists one record per CDR3 protein. The sample lists 500,000 or so distinct CDR3 sequences, roughly an eighth occurring once. This sample also appeared in a second study, on yellow fever vaccine responses in identical twins.

Material: CD4+ T cells sorted from blood. These receptor sequences come from a woman aged 18 to 35 in good health. Both conserved end residues are part of each CDR3.

v_gene	j_gene	len	CDR3aa
TRBV24-1	TRBJ2-3	13	CATSSRESDTQYF
TRBV30	TRBJ1-2	12	CAWSATDPGYTF
TRBV6-1	TRBJ1-5	14	CASSPGWLNQPQHF
TRBV12-3/TRBV12-4	TRBJ2-3	14	CASKKRGTTDTQYF
TRBV19	TRBJ2-5	14	CASSIGRHVETQYF
TRBV24-1	TRBJ2-3	16	CATSDPRGGSTDTQYF
TRBV12-3/TRBV12-4	TRBJ2-2	12	CASSRNGGELFF
TRBV5-6	TRBJ2-1	13	CASSTRGYNEQFF
TRBV7-9	TRBJ2-5	14	CASSQWVGQETQYF
TRBV28	TRBJ2-1	16	CASSSRGGVSYNEQFF